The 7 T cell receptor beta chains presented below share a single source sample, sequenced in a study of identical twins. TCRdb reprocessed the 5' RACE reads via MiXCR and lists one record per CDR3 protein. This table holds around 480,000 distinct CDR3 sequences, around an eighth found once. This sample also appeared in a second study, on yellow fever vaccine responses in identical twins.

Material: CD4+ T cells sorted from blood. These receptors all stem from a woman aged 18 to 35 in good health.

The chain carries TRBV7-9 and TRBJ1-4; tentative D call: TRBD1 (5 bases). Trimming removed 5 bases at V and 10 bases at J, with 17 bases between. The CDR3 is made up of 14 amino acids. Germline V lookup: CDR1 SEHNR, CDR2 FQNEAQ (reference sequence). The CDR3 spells CASSRDGTDRKLFF. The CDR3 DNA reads TGTGCCAGCAGCCGGGACGGCACGGATCGAAAACTGTTTTTT.

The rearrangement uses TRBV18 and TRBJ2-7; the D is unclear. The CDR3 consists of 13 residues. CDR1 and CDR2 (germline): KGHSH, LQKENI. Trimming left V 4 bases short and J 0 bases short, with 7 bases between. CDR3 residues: CASSHGSSYEQYF. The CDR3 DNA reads TGTGCCAGCTCACATGGCAGCTCCTACGAGCAGTACTTC.

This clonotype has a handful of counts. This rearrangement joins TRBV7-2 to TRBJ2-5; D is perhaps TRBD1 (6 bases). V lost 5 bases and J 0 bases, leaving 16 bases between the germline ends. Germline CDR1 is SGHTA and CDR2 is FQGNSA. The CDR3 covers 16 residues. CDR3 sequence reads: CASSVQDTGYQETQYF. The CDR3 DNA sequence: TGTGCCAGCAGCGTTCAGGATACAGGGTACCAAGAGACCCAGTACTTC.

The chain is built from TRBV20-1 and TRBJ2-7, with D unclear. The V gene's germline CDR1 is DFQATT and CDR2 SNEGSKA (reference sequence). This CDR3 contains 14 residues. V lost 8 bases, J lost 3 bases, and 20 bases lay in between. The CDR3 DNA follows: TGCAGTCCCCGTTCTAGGAGCGACCTCTACGAGCAGTACTTC. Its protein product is CSPRSRSDLYEQYF.

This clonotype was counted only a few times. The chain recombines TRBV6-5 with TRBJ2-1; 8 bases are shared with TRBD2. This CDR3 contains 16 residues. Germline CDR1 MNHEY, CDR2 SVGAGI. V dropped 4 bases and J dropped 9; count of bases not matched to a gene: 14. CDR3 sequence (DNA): TGTGCCAGCAGTTCCTCCGGGACTAGAATTTACGGTGAGCAGTTCTTC. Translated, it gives CASSSSGTRIYGEQFF.

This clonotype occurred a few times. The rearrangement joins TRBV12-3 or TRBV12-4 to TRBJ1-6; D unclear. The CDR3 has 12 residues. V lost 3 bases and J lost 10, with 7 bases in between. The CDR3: CASSFKGSPLHF. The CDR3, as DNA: TGTGCCAGCAGTTTTAAAGGCTCACCCCTCCACTTT.

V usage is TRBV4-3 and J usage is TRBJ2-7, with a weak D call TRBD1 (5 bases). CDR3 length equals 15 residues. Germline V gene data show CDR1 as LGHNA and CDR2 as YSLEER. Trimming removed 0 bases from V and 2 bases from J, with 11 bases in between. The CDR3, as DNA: TGCGCCAGCAGCCAAGAAGACAGAAGTCCCTACGAGCAGTACTTC. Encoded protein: CASSQEDRSPYEQYF.